These 2 T cell receptor beta chains were all obtained from the same sample, sequenced in a study of naive and memory T cell subsets. Study outcomes and limitations: A few larger clonotypes appeared in naive repertoires, especially CD8, possibly memory cells re-expressing CD45RA.

The beta constant-region primer was an equimolar mix of two oligonucleotides covering TRBC1 and TRBC2. Ligated cDNA was amplified by four rounds of PCR with nested alpha and beta constant-region primers and SP2. TCRdb fed the UMI-ligation and nested PCR reads into MiXCR, producing one record per CDR3 protein. The sample contains roughly 100,000 distinct CDR3 sequences, roughly 15% of which appear only once. No antigen has been identified for these receptors. The sequencing input was naive CD8+ T cells from blood. The receptors were sampled from a human donor in good health.

This clonotype occurred many times. This chain links TRBV28 with TRBJ2-1, with TRBD1 as a possible D gene (6 bases). The length of the CDR3 is 15 residues. Germline V lookup: CDR1 MDHEN, CDR2 SYDVKM. V was pared by 11 bases and J by 0 bases, with 17 bases between. This CDR3 reads CAGNRVGSSYNEQFF. The CDR3 coding sequence is TGTGCCGGAAACAGGGTCGGCAGCTCCTACAATGAGCAGTTCTTC.

A few counts support this clonotype. The chain combines TRBV7-2 with TRBJ1-1, with 8 bases identical to TRBD1. The CDR3 is made up of 21 amino acids. From germline, CDR1 is SGHTA and CDR2 FQGNSA. J was trimmed by 0 bases and V by 10 bases; bases with no gene match: 28. CDR3 residues: CANRSGSADRDRPPMNTEAFF. Written as DNA, the CDR3 is TGTGCCAACCGAAGCGGGTCTGCGGACAGGGACCGCCCACCTATGAACACTGAAGCTTTCTTT.